These 12 T cell receptor beta chains originate from one sample sequenced in a study of early T cells in non-severe SARS-CoV-2 infection. TCRdb passed the 5' RACE reads through MiXCR, listing each CDR3 protein once. This table has tens of thousands of distinct CDR3 sequences, 10% to 15% appearing once. Material: whole blood. These receptors were taken from an adult who was a healthcare worker with PCR-confirmed SARS-CoV-2 infection or an uninfected control (not recorded which).

This clonotype was seen a few times. The chain combines TRBV10-1 with TRBJ2-3; a weak D match, TRBD2 (6 bases). Germline CDR1 is WNHNN and CDR2 is SYGVQD (reference sequence). Trimming removed 3 bases at V and 0 bases at J, with 10 bases between. The CDR3 covers 15 residues. The CDR3 DNA reads TGCGCCAGCAGTGAATCGGGACTTAGCACAGATACGCAGTATTTT. It translates to CASSESGLSTDTQYF.

This clonotype was picked up many times. V usage is TRBV10-1 and J usage is TRBJ2-3; tentatively, D is TRBD1 (6 bases). With 5 bases removed from V and 5 bases from J, the gap between germline ends came to 14 bases. The germline V gene encodes CDR1 WNHNN and CDR2 SYGVQD (reference sequence). The CDR3 runs to 14 residues. This CDR3 reads CASSPRGSEDTQYF. In nucleotides, the CDR3 is TGCGCCAGCAGTCCTAGGGGGAGTGAAGATACGCAGTATTTT.

This clonotype was detected ten times or more. The chain combines TRBV6-5 with TRBJ2-3; 7 positions agree with TRBD1. Losses at the gene ends were 6 bases for V and 1 base for J; bases not matched to a gene: 1. In germline, CDR1 is MNHEY, CDR2 SVGAGI. CDR3 length: 13 amino acids. CDR3 protein: CASRGTGTDTQYF. The CDR3, as DNA: TGTGCCAGCAGGGGGACAGGCACAGATACGCAGTATTTT.

Ten or more counts support this clonotype. This chain links TRBV6-1 with TRBJ2-1; TRBD1 agrees at 9 bases. The germline V gene has CDR1 MNHNS and CDR2 SASEGT. This CDR3 is built from 15 residues. V was clipped by 6 bases and J by 5 bases; unmatched bases: 8. CDR3 sequence reads: CASRPLDRGNNEQFF. For the CDR3, the DNA is TGTGCCAGCAGGCCCCTGGACAGGGGTAACAATGAGCAGTTCTTC.

At least ten counts were recorded for this clonotype. The chain has TRBV7-2 and TRBJ2-5; D is perhaps TRBD2 (6 bases). With 6 bases removed from V and 4 bases from J, the gap between germline ends came to 12 bases. CDR3 length: 13 residues. In germline, CDR1 is SGHTA, CDR2 FQGNSA. CDR3 protein: CASSRRDLETQYF. CDR3 DNA: TGTGCCAGCAGTAGACGGGACTTAGAGACCCAGTACTTC. The full variable domain, with the rest looked up from reference TRBV7-2 and TRBJ2-5, is GAGVSQSPSNKVTEKGKDVELRCDPISGHTALYWYRQSLGQGLEFLIYFQGNSAPDKSGLPSDRFSAERTGGSVSTLTIQRTQQEDSAVYLCASSRRDLETQYFGPGTRLLVL.

This clonotype showed up many times. This chain uses TRBV2 with TRBJ1-3; D gene unclear. Germline assignment: CDR1 SNHLY and CDR2 FYNNEI. Between the trimmed V and J ends, which lost 8 bases and 8 bases, there was a span of 7 bases. The CDR3 extends over 10 amino acids. The CDR3 DNA is TGTGCCAGCGGGGAGTACACCATATATTTT. It encodes CASGEYTIYF.

A word on this clonotype: Compared with germline, one end of the junction differs, possibly owing to a read error. This chain connects TRBV6-5 to TRBJ2-1; 10 bases are shared with TRBD1. Germline CDR1 and CDR2: MNHEY and SVGAGI. The CDR3 runs 19 residues. DNA for the CDR3: TGTGCCAGCAGTGACCAGATCGGACAGGGGGTTATCTCCTACAATGAGCGGTTCTTC. Protein: CASSDQIGQGVISYNERFF.

CDR3 DNA sequence: TGTGCCAGCAGTCCAAGACAGAAAGAGACCCAGTACTTC. Translated: CASSPRQKETQYF. The rearrangement links TRBV12-3 or TRBV12-4 to TRBJ2-5; tentatively, D is TRBD1 (5 bases). V was clipped by 5 bases and J by 3 bases, with 10 bases between them. The CDR3 is made up of 13 amino acids.

Of note for this clonotype: A much larger clone differs by one base, so this may be a read error. V usage is TRBV7-9 and J usage is TRBJ1-5; tentative D call: TRBD1 (6 bases). The CDR3 consists of 15 residues. The germline gives CDR1 SEHNR, CDR2 FQNEAQ (reference sequence). CDR3 in amino acids: CVSSSPDSSNQPQHF. The CDR3 coding sequence is TGTGTCAGCAGCTCCCCGGACAGTAGCAATCAGCCCCAGCATTTT.

The sample holds a few counts of this clonotype. The chain couples TRBV7-9 to TRBJ2-4; the match to TRBD2 covers 7 bases. The V gene's germline CDR1 is SEHNR and CDR2 FQNEAQ (reference sequence). CDR3 length: 16 amino acids. J lost 5 bases, V lost 0 bases, and 7 bases had no gene match. The CDR3 nucleotides are TGTGCCAGCAGCTTAGCAAGCGGGATTGGAGAAAACATTCAGTACTTC. Protein product: CASSLASGIGENIQYF.

Many counts were recorded for this clonotype. CDR3 loop: CASSQDHRAGWTGELFF. The CDR3 region has the DNA TGCGCCAGCAGCCAAGATCATAGGGCAGGGTGGACCGGGGAGCTGTTTTTT. This chain connects TRBV4-3 to TRBJ2-2; weak D call: TRBD1 (5 bases). The CDR3 loop spans 17 amino acids. Germline lookup yields CDR1 LGHNA and CDR2 YSLEER. With 0 bases removed from V and 5 bases from J, the gap between germline ends came to 16 bases.

This chain's CDR3 is CASSRGTGVHGYTF. CDR3 sequence (DNA): TGTGCCAGCAGTCGCGGGACAGGGGTTCATGGCTACACCTTC. The chain links TRBV27 to TRBJ1-2, with 10 positions matching TRBD1. The V and J ends lost 5 bases and 6 bases, in that order; junction bases with no gene match: 6. CDR3 length: 14 amino acids. In germline, CDR1 is MNHEY, CDR2 SMNVEV (reference sequence).